The 3 T cell receptor beta chains below come from one sample, sequenced in a study of T cells in localized non-small cell lung cancer. Data came from immunoSEQ multiplex PCR; TCRdb stores just in-frame clones and leaves some out. The data contain approximately 1,200 clones, 32% of them singletons. The sample consisted of normal lung tissue next to the tumor, taken before any cancer treatment. Receptors were obtained from a male donor at least 60 years old with stage I squamous cell lung carcinoma.

This clone has a handful of counts. This chain links TRBV23-1 with TRBJ2-1; 11 bases agree with TRBD2. TRBV23-1 is known as an ORF, though its function is uncertain. J lost 6 bases, V lost 4 bases, and 11 bases had no gene match. The CDR3 has 17 residues. This CDR3 is CASSLETSGVLCNEQFF. The DNA of the CDR3 is TGCGCCAGCAGTCTAGAGACTAGCGGGGTGCTTTGCAATGAGCAGTTCTTC.

This clone was counted a few times. The V call is TRBV6-8, the J call TRBJ2-3; 7 positions agree with TRBD1. The CDR3 covers 15 residues. The germline V gene encodes CDR1 MNHGY and CDR2 SAAAGT. Germline trimming cut 6 bases from V and 1 base from J; bases unmatched to any gene: 7. CDR3 coding DNA: TGTGCCAGCAGCCGAAACGGACAGGGCACAGATACGCAGTATTTT. Encoded protein: CASSRNGQGTDTQYF.

The chain employs TRBV6-8 and TRBJ1-1; 12 nucleotides align to TRBD1. The CDR3 sequence is 15 residues long. After removal of 6 bases from V and 1 base from J, the junction contained 3 bases not matched to a gene. Per germline, CDR1 MNHGY and CDR2 SAAAGT. CDR3 bases: TGTGCCAGCAGGGGACAGGGGGCGCCGAACACTGAAGCTTTCTTT. It specifies CASRGQGAPNTEAFF.